This T cell receptor (beta chain) was retrieved from a study of OX40 agonist ivuxolimab in advanced cancers. Regarding the study as a whole: Low normalized T-cell clonal expansion was also seen in some nonresponders. Expanded clones were, on average, more numerous in CD8+ T cells than in CD4+.

Worth noting for this clone: What it binds is unknown.

Libraries were prepared by immunoSEQ multiplex PCR; TCRdb keeps only in-frame clonotypes and omits some of them. Here the sample spans around 70,000 clones, around 85% being singletons. CDR1 is MNHNS, CDR2 SASEGT, per germline. The length of the CDR3 is 14 residues. Trimming stripped 3 bases from V and 6 bases from J, with 14 bases between. The sequences come from CD4+ or CD8+ T cells sorted from blood, collected in a trial of the OX40 agonist ivuxolimab. The source is an adult with an advanced solid tumor such as melanoma, head and neck, liver or kidney cancer. The V and J genes are TRBV6-1 and TRBJ1-1; the D gene is possibly TRBD1 (5 bases). The CDR3 coding sequence is TGTGCCAGCAGTGACATGAGGGGCAGGGCTGAAGCTTTCTTT. Amino acids: CASSDMRGRAEAFF.